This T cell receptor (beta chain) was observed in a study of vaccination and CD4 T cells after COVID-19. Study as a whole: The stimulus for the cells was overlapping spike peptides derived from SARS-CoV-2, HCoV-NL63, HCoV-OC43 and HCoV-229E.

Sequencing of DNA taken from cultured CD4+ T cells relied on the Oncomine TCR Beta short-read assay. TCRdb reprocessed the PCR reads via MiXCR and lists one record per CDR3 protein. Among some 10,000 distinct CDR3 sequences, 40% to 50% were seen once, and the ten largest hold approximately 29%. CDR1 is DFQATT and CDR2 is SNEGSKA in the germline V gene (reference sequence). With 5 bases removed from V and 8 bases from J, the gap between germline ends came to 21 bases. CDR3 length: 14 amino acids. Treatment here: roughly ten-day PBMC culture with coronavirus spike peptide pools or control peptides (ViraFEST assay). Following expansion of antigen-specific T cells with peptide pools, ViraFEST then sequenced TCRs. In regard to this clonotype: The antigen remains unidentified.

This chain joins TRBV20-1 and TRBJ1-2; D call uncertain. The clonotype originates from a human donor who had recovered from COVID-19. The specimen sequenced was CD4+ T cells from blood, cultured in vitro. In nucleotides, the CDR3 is TGCAGTGCTCGCCTCCCGACGGTTCAGCAGGGCTACACCTTC. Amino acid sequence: CSARLPTVQQGYTF.